This TCR beta chain originates from a study of blood T cells in healthy people across ages. V dropped 2 bases and J dropped 6; count of bases not matched to a gene: 14. The CDR3 totals 17 residues. The germline V gene has CDR1 SGHTA and CDR2 FQGNSA. The second PCR ran about 6 to 11 cycles with a sample-barcoded 5' primer and J-beta primers. In TCRdb, the 5' RACE reads were re-called with MiXCR into one record per CDR3 protein. The sample shows roughly 1,800,000 distinct CDR3 sequences, less than 50% of them seen only once. The source is a middle-aged woman in good health. The sequenced sample consisted of blood. The chain uses TRBV7-2 and TRBJ1-2, with 8 nucleotides matching TRBD1. The CDR3 sequence is CASSLTGQGARHDGYTF. DNA for the CDR3: TGTGCCAGCAGCTTAACGGGGCAGGGGGCGCGTCACGATGGCTACACCTTC.